A single sample is the source of the 29 T cell receptor beta chains below, sequenced in a study of identical twins. MiXCR, applied by TCRdb to the 5' RACE reads, yields one record per CDR3 protein. Here the sample spans around 1.7 million distinct CDR3 sequences, about 32% being singletons. The sequenced material came from cord blood. These receptors originate from a newborn girl in good health.

This chain connects TRBV20-1 to TRBJ2-5, with D perhaps TRBD1 (6 bases). This CDR3 has 15 amino acids. Germline V CDR1 and CDR2: DFQATT, SNEGSKA (reference sequence). The CDR3 here is CSAYPGATTRETQYF. CDR3 nucleotides: TGCAGCGCCTATCCAGGGGCAACTACCCGGGAGACCCAGTACTTC.

The genes are TRBV6-2 or TRBV6-3 and TRBJ2-4, with 8 bases matching TRBD2. The closer fit of TRBJ2-7 to the DNA end suggests the J call may be wrong. The CDR3 has 14 amino acids. CDR1 is MNHEY, CDR2 SVGEGT, per germline. The chain's CDR3 is CASSIAGKTYEQYF. DNA for the CDR3: TGTGCCAGCAGCATAGCGGGGAAAACCTACGAGCAGTACTTC.

J is TRBJ1-5 and V is TRBV20-1; possibly TRBD1 for D (6 bases). Trimming took off 2 bases at V and 0 bases at J, with 14 bases between the two ends. From germline, CDR1 is DFQATT and CDR2 SNEGSKA (reference sequence). The CDR3 runs 16 residues. CDR3 in amino acids: CSARRGAGDSNQPQHF. The CDR3 region has the DNA TGCAGTGCTAGACGAGGGGCAGGGGATAGCAATCAGCCCCAGCATTTT.

The rearrangement links TRBV29-1 to TRBJ2-1; 8 bases line up with TRBD2. With V trimmed by 6 bases and J by 9 bases, 7 bases remained unmatched. CDR1 is SQVTM and CDR2 is ANQGSEA in the germline V gene. The CDR3 has 12 residues. As DNA, the CDR3 is TGCAGCGTCCCGGGGGGGCCCAGTGAGCAGTTCTTC. As protein: CSVPGGPSEQFF.

The chain carries TRBV12-5 and TRBJ2-1, with 10 nucleotides matching TRBD2. After removal of 3 bases from V and 6 bases from J, the junction contained 2 bases not matched to a gene. CDR1 and CDR2 (germline): LGHNT, FRNRAP. This CDR3 region has 14 residues. The CDR3 protein is CASGFERGGNEQFF. The CDR3 region has the DNA TGTGCTAGTGGTTTCGAGCGGGGGGGCAATGAGCAGTTCTTC. Combining the CDR3 with reference TRBV12-5 and TRBJ2-1 gives the whole variable domain DARVTQTPRHKVTEMGQEVTMRCQPILGHNTVFWYRQTMMQGLELLAYFRNRAPLDDSGMPKDRFSAEMPDATLATLKIQPSEPRDSAVYFCASGFERGGNEQFFGPGTRLTVL.

This clonotype was seen a handful of times. This CDR3 reads CASSFLTSGRRETQYF. The CDR3 coding sequence is TGTGCCAGCAGCTTTCTGACTAGCGGGAGGAGAGAGACCCAGTACTTC. The V call is TRBV21-1, the J call TRBJ2-5; the listed D gene, TRBD2, was not tested against the DNA. TRBV21-1 is assigned pseudogene status. The CDR3 consists of 16 residues.

This clonotype was seen a few times. The genes are TRBV9 and TRBJ2-3; D remains unclear. Trimming shortened V by 0 bases and J by 2 bases, and 7 bases separated the two germline ends. The CDR3 contains 14 residues. Germline V gives CDR1 SGDLS, CDR2 YYNGEE. The CDR3 nucleotides are TGTGCCAGCAGCGTAGTCGGTCACACAGATACGCAGTATTTT. The encoded protein is CASSVVGHTDTQYF. Filled out from reference TRBV9 and TRBJ2-3, the complete variable domain reads DSGVTQTPKHLITATGQRVTLRCSPRSGDLSVYWYQQSLDQGLQFLIQYYNGEERAKGNILERFSAQQFPDLHSELNLSSLELGDSALYFCASSVVGHTDTQYFGPGTRLTVL.

The chain carries TRBV20-1 and TRBJ1-1; 7 bases are shared with TRBD1. CDR1 is DFQATT and CDR2 is SNEGSKA in the germline V gene (reference sequence). The CDR3 is 13 amino acids. The trim removed 1 base at V and 6 bases at J, leaving 5 bases unmatched. The CDR3 DNA reads TGCAGTGCTAGAGTGGGGACAGTCGCTGAAGCTTTCTTT. As protein: CSARVGTVAEAFF.

The chain uses TRBV12-3 or TRBV12-4 and TRBJ1-2; no reliable D call. The CDR3 consists of 13 residues. V lost 3 bases and J lost 5, with 10 bases in between. The CDR3 region has the DNA TGTGCCAGCAGTTTTGGGCAGGAGTATGGCTACACCTTC. This sequence encodes CASSFGQEYGYTF.

This clonotype showed up just a few times. The chain uses TRBV29-1 and TRBJ2-1; the D gene is possibly TRBD2 (6 bases). This CDR3 has 13 residues. Trimming pared 5 bases from V and 5 bases from J, leaving 13 bases between. Germline V gene data show CDR1 as SQVTM and CDR2 as ANQGSEA. In nucleotides, the CDR3 is TGCAGCGTTTGGGACTCCGAAAACAATGAGCAGTTCTTC. Its protein product is CSVWDSENNEQFF.

In its sample, this clonotype was seen a few times. The chain links TRBV20-1 to TRBJ2-4; D unresolved. Trimming shortened V by 4 bases and J by 8 bases, and 12 bases separated the two germline ends. This CDR3 spans 12 amino acids. Germline assignment: CDR1 DFQATT and CDR2 SNEGSKA (reference sequence). The CDR3 spells CSATPSWDIQYF. In DNA form, the CDR3 reads TGCAGTGCTACCCCTAGTTGGGACATTCAGTACTTC.

V is TRBV4-1 and J is TRBJ1-1; D unclear. Per germline, CDR1 MGHRA and CDR2 YSYEKL. The CDR3 is made up of 13 amino acids. The V end was cut by 7 bases, the J end by 1 base, with 10 bases between. The CDR3 bases are TGCGCCAGCATGGGTACCACGAACACTGAAGCTTTCTTT. Protein sequence: CASMGTTNTEAFF.

The sample holds a few counts of this clonotype. The chain employs TRBV9 and TRBJ2-3; unclear D gene. Trimming cost V 0 bases and J 1 base, with 21 bases left between them. The CDR3 has 19 amino acids. The V gene's germline CDR1 is SGDLS and CDR2 YYNGEE. This chain's CDR3 is CASSVGSGGSRSGTDTQYF. Written as DNA, the CDR3 is TGTGCCAGCAGCGTAGGATCTGGTGGTAGCCGGAGTGGCACAGATACGCAGTATTTT.

This clonotype was counted only a few times. The chain joins TRBV25-1 to TRBJ2-5; D tentatively reads TRBD1 or TRBD2 (7 bases each). The CDR3 covers 16 residues. Trimming left V 6 bases short and J 4 bases short, with 21 bases between. CDR1 and CDR2 (germline): MGHDK, SYGVNS. The CDR3 DNA is TGTGCCAGCAGCCCCAGCCAGGGGGAGGGCCCAGAGACCCAGTACTTC. This sequence encodes CASSPSQGEGPETQYF.

This sequence joins TRBV7-6 and TRBJ2-3, with 9 nucleotides matching TRBD2. The CDR3 is made up of 18 amino acids. The junction had 10 bases not matched to a gene; V was cut back by 3 bases and J by 0 bases. Germline V gene lookup returns CDR1 SGHVS and CDR2 FNYEAQ. In DNA form, the CDR3 reads TGTGCCAGCAGCTTTGTCCGGCGGGGGGGAATTAGCACAGATACGCAGTATTTT. It yields the protein CASSFVRRGGISTDTQYF. The variable domain in full, completed from reference TRBV7-6 and TRBJ2-3, reads GAGVSQSPRYKVTKRGQDVALRCDPISGHVSLYWYRQALGQGPEFLTYFNYEAQQDKSGLPNDRFSAERPEGSISTLTIQRTEQRDSAMYRCASSFVRRGGISTDTQYFGPGTRLTVL.

This clonotype was observed a few times. J is TRBJ2-7 and V is TRBV5-1, with TRBD1 identical over 8 bases. The CDR3 is 15 amino acids. Germline V lookup: CDR1 SGHRS, CDR2 YFSETQ. J was trimmed by 0 bases and V by 5 bases; bases with no gene match: 7. In DNA form, the CDR3 reads TGCGCCAGCAGGGCGGGACAGGCCAGCTCCTACGAGCAGTACTTC. It specifies CASRAGQASSYEQYF.

V usage is TRBV11-2 and J usage is TRBJ2-3; D call uncertain. The germline V gene has CDR1 SGHAT and CDR2 FQNNGV. V lost 5 bases and J lost 6, with 15 bases in between. The CDR3 extends over 14 amino acids. The CDR3 DNA follows: TGTGCCAGCAGCCGGCCCACCCCGTTTGATACGCAGTATTTT. Translated, it gives CASSRPTPFDTQYF.

This clonotype showed up just a few times. The rearrangement joins TRBV4-1 to TRBJ2-7, with D possibly matching TRBD1 (6 bases). This CDR3 is 16 amino acids long. The V end was cut by 4 bases, the J end by 1 base, with 17 bases between. The V gene's germline CDR1 is MGHRA and CDR2 YSYEKL. The CDR3 nucleotides read TGCGCCAGCAGCCCCCTAGGACCAGGGGCGTCCTACGAGCAGTACTTC. Protein product: CASSPLGPGASYEQYF.

As to this clonotype: As the CDR3 is not closed by the conserved phenylalanine or tryptophan, this likely results from a read error. The rearrangement uses TRBV20-1 and TRBJ1-1, with D possibly being TRBD1 (5 bases). With 6 bases removed from V and 11 bases from J, the gap between germline ends came to 16 bases. The CDR3 spans 11 residues. Germline V lookup: CDR1 DFQATT, CDR2 SNEGSKA (reference sequence). The CDR3 sequence: CSARRQMWAFV. As DNA, the CDR3 is TGCAGTGCCCGGAGACAGATGTGGGCTTTCGTT.

The chain combines TRBV20-1 with TRBJ2-7, with a weak D call TRBD2 (7 bases). Between the trimmed V and J ends, which lost 1 base and 5 bases, there was a span of 12 bases. The CDR3 length is 13 residues. CDR1 and CDR2 from the germline V gene are DFQATT and SNEGSKA (reference sequence). CDR3 sequence reads: CSARVRGGHEQYF. The CDR3 DNA sequence: TGCAGTGCTAGAGTTAGGGGGGGACACGAGCAGTACTTC.

The chain combines TRBV20-1 with TRBJ2-3, with a tentative D call TRBD1 (5 bases). CDR1 and CDR2 from the germline V gene are DFQATT and SNEGSKA (reference sequence). This CDR3 spans 14 amino acids. V dropped 6 bases and J dropped 0 bases, with 13 bases sitting between them. CDR3: CSARRQTSTDTQYF. CDR3 DNA: TGCAGTGCCCGCCGACAGACTAGCACAGATACGCAGTATTTT.

This clonotype was detected only once. The chain combines TRBV11-2 with TRBJ2-7; D might be TRBD2 (7 bases). Trimming stripped 1 base from V and 7 bases from J, with 17 bases between. Per the germline V gene, CDR1 is SGHAT and CDR2 is FQNNGV. There are 15 residues in the CDR3. CDR3 nucleotides: TGTGCCAGCAGCTTAGTTGGGGGGGGGCCCAATGAGCAGTACTTC. This gives the protein CASSLVGGGPNEQYF.

DNA for the CDR3: TGCGCCAGCAGCTTGTCGGGGAATGAAAAACTGTTTTTT. Its protein is CASSLSGNEKLFF. The V and J genes are TRBV5-1 and TRBJ1-4; D call uncertain. The V end lost 1 base, the J end lost 5 bases, and 6 bases lay between the germline ends. The CDR3 runs 13 residues. Germline loops: CDR1 SGHRS, CDR2 YFSETQ.

This clonotype was seen more than once but under ten times. This sequence joins TRBV12-3 or TRBV12-4 and TRBJ2-5; maybe TRBD2 (5 bases). Trimming removed 6 bases from V and 5 bases from J, with 25 bases in between. The CDR3 extends over 17 amino acids. CDR3 coding DNA: TGTGCCAGCAGCCAAAGAGCCGGAGGTTCGGCTTTGGAGACCCAGTACTTC. Protein product: CASSQRAGGSALETQYF.

The chain combines TRBV24-1 with TRBJ2-3; TRBD2 agrees at 10 bases. V was clipped by 6 bases and J by 3 bases; unmatched bases: 5. This CDR3 region has 15 residues. Germline assignment: CDR1 KGHDR and CDR2 SFDVKD. The CDR3 is CATSPGLAPTDTQYF. CDR3 coding DNA: TGTGCCACCAGTCCGGGACTAGCGCCGACAGATACGCAGTATTTT.

J is TRBJ1-2 and V is TRBV20-1, with TRBD1 identical over 8 bases. The germline CDR1 and CDR2 sequences are DFQATT and SNEGSKA (reference sequence). CDR3 size: 14 residues. V dropped 7 bases and J dropped 1; count of bases not matched to a gene: 8. The chain's CDR3 is CSGGQGAYNYGYTF. The CDR3, as DNA: TGCAGTGGAGGCCAGGGGGCGTATAACTATGGCTACACCTTC.

The genes are TRBV2 and TRBJ2-3; 8 nucleotides align to TRBD2. CDR1 and CDR2 from the germline V gene are SNHLY and FYNNEI. V gave up 10 bases and J gave up 6 bases; unmatched junction bases: 9. This CDR3 has 13 amino acids. The CDR3 DNA reads TGTGCCACCGGGGGGGAAGGAACGGATACGCAGTATTTT. Encoded protein: CATGGEGTDTQYF.

For the CDR3, the DNA is TGTGCCAGCAGCTTTAACTCCGGGACTAGCGCCTACGAGCAGTACTTC. It is translated as CASSFNSGTSAYEQYF. The chain combines TRBV7-2 with TRBJ2-7; 10 positions agree with TRBD2. The junction had 7 bases not matched to a gene; V was cut back by 3 bases and J by 2 bases. The CDR3 has 16 residues. CDR1 and CDR2 from the germline V gene are SGHTA and FQGNSA.

V is TRBV12-3 or TRBV12-4 and J is TRBJ1-4; no firm D call. The CDR3 has 16 residues. Trimming left V 0 bases short and J 8 bases short, with 16 bases between. The DNA of the CDR3 is TGTGCCAGCAGTTTAGCGAGAGGACGGATGGGGGAAAAACTGTTTTTT. Translation gives CASSLARGRMGEKLFF.